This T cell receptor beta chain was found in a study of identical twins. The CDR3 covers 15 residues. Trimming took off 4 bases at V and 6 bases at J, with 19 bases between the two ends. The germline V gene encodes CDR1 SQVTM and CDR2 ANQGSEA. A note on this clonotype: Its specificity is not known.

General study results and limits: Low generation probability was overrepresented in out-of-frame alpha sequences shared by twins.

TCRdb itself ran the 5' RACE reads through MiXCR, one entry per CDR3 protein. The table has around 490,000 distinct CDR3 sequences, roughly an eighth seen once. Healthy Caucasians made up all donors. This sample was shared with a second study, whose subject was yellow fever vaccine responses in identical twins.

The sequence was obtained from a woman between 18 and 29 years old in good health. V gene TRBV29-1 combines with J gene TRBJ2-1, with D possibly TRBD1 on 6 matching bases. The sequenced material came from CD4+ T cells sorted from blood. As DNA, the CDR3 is TGCAGCGTTGGGGACAATCTCATTTCCAGCAATGAGCAGTTCTTC. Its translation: CSVGDNLISSNEQFF.